These 14 T cell receptor beta chains came from one sample sequenced in a study of PD-1 blockade in mismatch repair-deficient tumors. Profiled with immunoSEQ multiplex PCR; TCRdb holds only in-frame clones, not every one. The sample gives approximately 63,000 clones, 70% to 90% of which show up once; about 14% is in the top ten. The sample consisted of peripheral blood, taken 52 weeks after starting pembrolizumab. The receptors were sampled from an adult with mismatch repair-deficient cancer.

This chain joins TRBV27 and TRBJ2-3; tentative D call: TRBD1 (6 bases). Germline-derived CDR1 and CDR2 are MNHEY and SMNVEV (reference sequence). V lost 5 bases, J lost 2 bases, and 17 bases lay in between. This CDR3 spans 16 amino acids. CDR3 nucleotides: TGTGCCAGCAGTCCTCTCCCGACAGGCTCCACAGATACGCAGTATTTT. It specifies CASSPLPTGSTDTQYF.

The chain links TRBV29-1 to TRBJ2-1, with D possibly matching TRBD2 (6 bases). V was trimmed by 3 bases and J by 7 bases, leaving 7 bases between them. CDR3 length equals 11 residues. Germline lookup yields CDR1 SQVTM and CDR2 ANQGSEA. CDR3 sequence (DNA): TGCAGCGTTGAGCGGGATAATGAGCAGTTCTTC. It encodes CSVERDNEQFF.

The chain joins TRBV5-1 to TRBJ2-5; unclear D gene. Germline lookup yields CDR1 SGHRS and CDR2 YFSETQ. This CDR3 contains 14 residues. V shed 4 bases and J shed 2 bases, with 12 bases lying between them. Here the CDR3 reads CASSPLDPQETQYF. In nucleotides, the CDR3 is TGCGCCAGCAGCCCCCTGGACCCTCAAGAGACCCAGTACTTC.

The chain carries TRBV4-1 and TRBJ2-7; possibly TRBD2 for D (5 bases). Trimming pared 0 bases from V and 2 bases from J, leaving 8 bases between. CDR3 length: 14 residues. Germline loops: CDR1 MGHRA, CDR2 YSYEKL. The CDR3 protein is CASSQEDSAYEQYF. CDR3 nucleotide sequence: TGCGCCAGCAGCCAAGAGGACTCCGCCTACGAGCAGTACTTC.

This chain connects TRBV4-2 to TRBJ2-3; 9 positions agree with TRBD2. The CDR3 runs 19 residues. The V segment lost 0 bases and the J segment 0 bases; nucleotides outside the gene matches: 10. Germline CDR1 and CDR2: LGHNA and YNFKEQ. The CDR3 nucleotides are TGTGCCAGCAGCCAAGATGGGCTAGCGGGACTCTCTAGCACAGATACGCAGTATTTT. Translating it yields CASSQDGLAGLSSTDTQYF.

This clone was detected once. The chain carries TRBV19 and TRBJ2-3, with TRBD1 identical over 8 bases. Losses at the gene ends were 3 bases for V and 5 bases for J; bases not matched to a gene: 7. Germline values: CDR1 LNHDA, CDR2 SQIVND (reference sequence). This CDR3 is 15 amino acids long. CDR3 protein: CASSILQGVGDTQYF. CDR3 in DNA: TGTGCCAGTAGTATTTTACAGGGGGTCGGAGATACGCAGTATTTT.

This CDR3 is CASSDSTGNYGYTF. CDR3 coding DNA: TGTGCCAGCAGCGACTCGACAGGGAACTATGGCTACACCTTC. The chain links TRBV9 to TRBJ1-2; 7 positions agree with TRBD1. Germline assignment: CDR1 SGDLS and CDR2 YYNGEE. The V segment lost 3 bases and the J segment 2 bases; nucleotides outside the gene matches: 4. The CDR3 runs to 14 residues.

The V gene is TRBV7-8, the J gene TRBJ2-5; tentative D call: TRBD2 (6 bases). Trimming stripped 5 bases from V and 2 bases from J, with 21 bases between. CDR3 length: 17 residues. Germline V gene sequence: CDR1 SGHVS, CDR2 FQNEAQ. The CDR3 bases are TGTGCCAGCAGCCCCCCCCGGACGGGAGAGCAACAAGAGACCCAGTACTTC. Translated, it gives CASSPPRTGEQQETQYF.

The CDR3 region has the DNA TGTGCCAGCTCACCATCGCGGGACAGGGCACAAGAGACCCAGTACTTC. Residues: CASSPSRDRAQETQYF. The V gene is TRBV18, the J gene TRBJ2-5, with TRBD1 identical over 9 bases. The CDR3 sequence is 16 residues long. The V segment lost 2 bases and the J segment 2 bases; nucleotides outside the gene matches: 6. Germline-derived CDR1 and CDR2 are KGHSH and LQKENI.

This clone was seen just once. The V gene is TRBV29-1, the J gene TRBJ2-1; 8 bases line up with TRBD1. This CDR3 has 14 amino acids. V lost 7 bases to trimming and J lost 7 bases; unmatched junction nucleotides: 12. Germline assignment: CDR1 SQVTM and CDR2 ANQGSEA. CDR3 protein: CSAPLRGLLNEQFF. The CDR3 DNA follows: TGCAGCGCCCCCCTCAGGGGGCTTCTGAATGAGCAGTTCTTC.

The chain employs TRBV30 and TRBJ2-1, with 9 nucleotides matching TRBD2. CDR1 and CDR2 from the germline V gene are GTSNPN and SVGIG (reference sequence). V lost 2 bases to trimming and J lost 8 bases; unmatched junction nucleotides: 7. The CDR3 is made up of 14 amino acids. CDR3: CAWSSGRYRHEQFF. The DNA for the CDR3 is TGTGCCTGGAGTAGCGGGAGGTATCGGCATGAGCAGTTCTTC.

The CDR3 spells CASAPSGRRTGELFF. CDR3 sequence (DNA): TGTGCCAGCGCCCCTAGCGGGAGAAGGACCGGGGAGCTGTTTTTT. The chain links TRBV6-6 to TRBJ2-2, with 10 nucleotides matching TRBD2. This CDR3 is built from 15 residues. Germline assignment: CDR1 MNHNY and CDR2 SVGAGI (reference sequence). J was trimmed by 5 bases and V by 8 bases; bases with no gene match: 8.

The chain couples TRBV15 to TRBJ2-1, with D possibly TRBD2 on 6 matching bases. Germline CDR1 and CDR2: LNHNV and YYDKDF (reference sequence). V lost 3 bases and J lost 6, with 15 bases in between. The CDR3 is made up of 15 amino acids. The CDR3 protein is CATSSVRDGGNEQFF. CDR3 nucleotide sequence: TGTGCCACCAGCAGCGTCCGGGACGGGGGCAATGAGCAGTTCTTC.

The J gene is TRBJ2-7, the V gene TRBV28; possible D gene TRBD1, 5 bases. The V gene lost 3 bases and the J gene lost 2 bases, with 23 bases spanning the gap. The CDR3 totals 18 residues. The germline gives CDR1 MDHEN, CDR2 SYDVKM. CDR3 coding DNA: TGTGCCAGCAGTTTTTATTCTAAGGGTCAGGGAAAGGCCTACGAGCAGTACTTC. The encoded protein is CASSFYSKGQGKAYEQYF.